This TCR beta chain appears in the sequencing data of a study of human T cells and chemical hapten exposure. Study details: Patch tests put 0.01% DPC on the upper back, read at 6 days. Patients, a majority of them female, were diagnosed with alopecia areata, totalis or universalis.

Time point denoted: pre-sensitization, week 0. Treatment reported: therapeutic diphenylcyclopropenone sensitization with weekly scalp DPC. Suited to DPC and affected by alopecia, the donors ranged from 18 to 70 years old. Each CDR3 protein is one row after TCRdb ran MiXCR on the RACE reads. The data show roughly 81,000 distinct CDR3 sequences, roughly 8.5% seen once. This clonotype turned up a few times. CDR3 size: 15 residues. V lost 4 bases to trimming and J lost 5 bases; unmatched junction nucleotides: 6. The germline gives CDR1 SGHRS, CDR2 YFSETQ. Sequenced here: whole blood, sampled in connection with sensitization to the hapten diphenylcyclopropenone (DPC). This TCR derives from a man aged 35 to 55 with alopecia areata. Some clones in this sample may be carry-over from other donors' samples. The chain employs TRBV5-1 and TRBJ1-3; 10 positions agree with TRBD1. CDR3 residues: CASSPGQGRRNTIYF. The CDR3 region has the DNA TGCGCCAGCAGCCCGGGACAGGGGAGGCGAAACACCATATATTTT.